This TCR beta chain emerged from a study of blood T cell repertoires in COVID-19. The CDR3 extends over 12 amino acids. The junction had 3 bases not matched to a gene; V was cut back by 4 bases and J by 7 bases. Germline lookup yields CDR1 MGHDK and CDR2 SYGVNS. This clone was counted once. Clones were sequenced by immunoSEQ multiplex PCR, and TCRdb holds only the in-frame ones, with some missing. The sample consists of roughly 250,000 clones, 81% of them appearing once. The source of this sequence is a woman aged 55-75 years with active or convalescent COVID-19. V and J are TRBV25-1 and TRBJ1-2; TRBD1 matches at 7 bases. Sequenced material: peripheral blood. As DNA, the CDR3 is TGTGCCAGCAGTGGTTCAGGGGGTGGCTACACCTTC. Protein product: CASSGSGGGYTF.